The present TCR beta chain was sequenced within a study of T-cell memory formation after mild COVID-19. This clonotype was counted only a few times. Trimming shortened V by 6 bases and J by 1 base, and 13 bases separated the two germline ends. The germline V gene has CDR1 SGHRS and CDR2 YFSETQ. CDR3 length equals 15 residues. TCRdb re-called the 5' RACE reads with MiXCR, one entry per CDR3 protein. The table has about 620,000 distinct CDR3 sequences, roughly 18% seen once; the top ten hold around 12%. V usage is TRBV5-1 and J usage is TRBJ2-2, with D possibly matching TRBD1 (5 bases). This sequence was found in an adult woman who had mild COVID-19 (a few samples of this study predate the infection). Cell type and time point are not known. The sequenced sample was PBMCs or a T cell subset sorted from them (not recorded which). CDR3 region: CASKARGQNTGELFF. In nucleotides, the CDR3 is TGCGCCAGCAAGGCCCGCGGACAGAACACCGGGGAGCTGTTTTTT.